This T cell receptor (beta chain) was identified in a study of shared clonotypes between healthy human individuals. V gave up 3 bases and J gave up 4 bases, with 15 bases separating them. The CDR3 is 16 amino acids. Germline V lookup: CDR1 LGHNA, CDR2 YSLEER. Assay runs were performed at deep level. For unsorted PBMC, 300 to 350 ng DNA per replicate equaled tens of thousands of T cell genomes. In the original processing: Junction-only sequences produced by ImmunoSEQ had no quality scores, so filtering differed. Clones were sequenced by immunoSEQ multiplex PCR, and TCRdb holds only the in-frame ones, with some missing. V, J and clone size reflect that table, while D and trimming were determined from the DNA. The table lists a few hundred thousand clones, 79% of them singletons, with approximately 12% in the top ten. Genomic DNA for unsorted samples was obtained from about 90 million PBMCs.

The sequenced sample consisted of PBMCs. The receptor's source is a middle-aged woman in good health. Some clones in this sample may be carry-over from other donors' samples. The rearrangement links TRBV4-3 to TRBJ2-2; D might be TRBD1 or TRBD2, each matching 5 bases. The CDR3 protein is CASSQTAERLTGELFF. CDR3 nucleotides: TGCGCCAGCAGCCAGACAGCGGAGCGGCTCACCGGGGAGCTGTTTTTT.